This T cell receptor (beta chain) was profiled in a study of blood T cell repertoires in COVID-19. About the study: The study drew acute and convalescent COVID-19 samples from the United States, Italy and Spain. T cells, B-cell-depleted T cells, or PBMCs provided the cDNA or gDNA that served as material.

In the original processing: Estimated nucleated cell counts came from reference gene primer amplification. The table came from immunoSEQ multiplex PCR; TCRdb's copy has only in-frame clones and leaves some out. V and J calls and clone size are copied from that table; D and trimming were computed from the DNA. The sample includes under 300,000 clones, approximately 90% of them seen just once. Cohorts were determined from participant-reported clinical history. Germline CDR1 reads LGHNT; CDR2 reads FRNRAP. The CDR3 runs 12 residues. V lost 2 bases and J lost 3, with 5 bases in between. The sequence derives from a woman in her thirties or forties with acute COVID-19. Input material: PBMCs or T cells enriched from blood (not recorded which). The chain has TRBV12-5 and TRBJ2-7; D remains ambiguous. CDR3 sequence: CASGLPRYEQYF. CDR3 coding DNA: TGTGCTAGTGGTTTGCCCCGCTACGAGCAGTACTTC.